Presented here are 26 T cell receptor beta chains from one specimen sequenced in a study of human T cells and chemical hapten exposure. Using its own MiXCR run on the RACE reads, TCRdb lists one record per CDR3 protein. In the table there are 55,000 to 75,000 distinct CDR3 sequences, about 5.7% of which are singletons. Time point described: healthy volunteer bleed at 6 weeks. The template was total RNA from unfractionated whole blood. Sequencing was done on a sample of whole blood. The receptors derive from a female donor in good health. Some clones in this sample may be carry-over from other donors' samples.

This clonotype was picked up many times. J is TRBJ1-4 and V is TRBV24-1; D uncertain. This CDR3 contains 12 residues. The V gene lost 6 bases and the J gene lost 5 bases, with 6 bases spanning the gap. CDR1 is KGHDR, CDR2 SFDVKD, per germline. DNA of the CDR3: TGTGCCACCAGTCGCGGGAATGAAAAACTGTTTTTT. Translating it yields CATSRGNEKLFF.

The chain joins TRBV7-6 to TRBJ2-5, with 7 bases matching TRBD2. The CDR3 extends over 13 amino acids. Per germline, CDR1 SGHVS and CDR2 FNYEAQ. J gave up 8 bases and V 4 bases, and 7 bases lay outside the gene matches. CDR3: CASSSNPGGTQYF. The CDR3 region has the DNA TGTGCCAGCAGCTCAAACCCGGGGGGAACCCAGTACTTC.

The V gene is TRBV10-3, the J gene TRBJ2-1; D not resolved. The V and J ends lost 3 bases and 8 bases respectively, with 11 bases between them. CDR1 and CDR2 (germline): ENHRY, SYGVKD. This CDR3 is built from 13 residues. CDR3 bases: TGTGCCATCAGTGAAGTTCGCCCAGATGAGCAGTTCTTC. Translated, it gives CAISEVRPDEQFF.

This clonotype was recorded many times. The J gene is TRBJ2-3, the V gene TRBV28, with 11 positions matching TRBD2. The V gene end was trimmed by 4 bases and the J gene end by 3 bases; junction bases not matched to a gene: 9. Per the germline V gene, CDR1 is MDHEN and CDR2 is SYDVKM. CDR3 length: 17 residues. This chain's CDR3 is CASSSPYRLAGTDTQYF. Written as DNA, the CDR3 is TGTGCCAGCAGTTCCCCATACAGACTAGCGGGGACAGATACGCAGTATTTT.

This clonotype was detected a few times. For the CDR3, the DNA is TGTGCCAGCAGCCGAGGCGGGATGCATGAGCAGTTCTTC. Protein sequence: CASSRGGMHEQFF. The rearrangement links TRBV3-1 to TRBJ2-1, with TRBD2 as a possible D gene (6 bases). This CDR3 comprises 13 residues. Germline CDR1 and CDR2: LGHDT and YNNKEL (reference sequence). V lost 4 bases to trimming and J lost 8 bases, with 12 bases between them.

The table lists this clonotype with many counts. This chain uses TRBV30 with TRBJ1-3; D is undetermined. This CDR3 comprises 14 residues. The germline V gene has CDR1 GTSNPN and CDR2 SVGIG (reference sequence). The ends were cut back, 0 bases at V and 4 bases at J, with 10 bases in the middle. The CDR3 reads CAWSVRGPGNTIYF. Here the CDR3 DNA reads TGTGCCTGGAGTGTAAGAGGACCCGGAAACACCATATATTTT. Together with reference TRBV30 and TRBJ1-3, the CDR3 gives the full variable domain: SQTIHQWPATLVQPVGSPLSLECTVEGTSNPNLYWYRQAAGRGLQLLFYSVGIGQISSEVPQNLSASRPQDRQFILSSKKLLLSDSGFYLCAWSVRGPGNTIYFGEGSWLTVV.

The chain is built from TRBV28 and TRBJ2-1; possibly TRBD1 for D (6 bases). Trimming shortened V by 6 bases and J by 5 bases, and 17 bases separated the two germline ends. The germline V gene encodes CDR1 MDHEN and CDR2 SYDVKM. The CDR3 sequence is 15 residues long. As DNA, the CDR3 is TGTGCCAGCAGCTACGTGACAGGCCCCAACAATGAGCAGTTCTTC. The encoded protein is CASSYVTGPNNEQFF.

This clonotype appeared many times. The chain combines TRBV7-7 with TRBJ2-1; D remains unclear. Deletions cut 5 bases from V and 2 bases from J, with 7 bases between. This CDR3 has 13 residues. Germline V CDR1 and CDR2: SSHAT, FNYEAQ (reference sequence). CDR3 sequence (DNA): TGTGCCAGCAGCCCCGGCCCCTACAATGAGCAGTTCTTC. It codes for CASSPGPYNEQFF.

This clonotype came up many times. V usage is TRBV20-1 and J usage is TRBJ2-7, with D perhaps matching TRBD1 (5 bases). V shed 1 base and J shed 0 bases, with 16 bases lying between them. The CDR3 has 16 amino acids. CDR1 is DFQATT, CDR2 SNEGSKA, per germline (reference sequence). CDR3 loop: CSARGGLPPSSYEQYF. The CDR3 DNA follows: TGCAGTGCTAGAGGGGGCCTACCGCCAAGCTCCTACGAGCAGTACTTC.

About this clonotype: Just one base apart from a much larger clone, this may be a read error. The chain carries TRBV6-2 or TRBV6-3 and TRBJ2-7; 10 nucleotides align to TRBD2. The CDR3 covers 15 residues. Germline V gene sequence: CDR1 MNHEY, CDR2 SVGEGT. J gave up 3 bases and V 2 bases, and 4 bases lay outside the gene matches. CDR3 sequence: CASSYGTSECYEQYF. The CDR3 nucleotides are TGTGCCAGCAGTTACGGGACTAGCGAGTGCTACGAGCAGTACTTC.

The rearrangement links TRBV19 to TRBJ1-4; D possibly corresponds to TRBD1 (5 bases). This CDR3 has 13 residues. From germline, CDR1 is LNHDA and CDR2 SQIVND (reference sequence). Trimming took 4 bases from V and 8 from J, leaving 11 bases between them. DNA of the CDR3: TGTGCCAGTAGTAAGACAGACCGAGAAAAACTGTTTTTT. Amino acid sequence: CASSKTDREKLFF.

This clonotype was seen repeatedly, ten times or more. The CDR3 here is CATSDSSLSYEQYF. The CDR3 bases are TGTGCCACCAGTGATTCGAGTCTCTCCTACGAGCAGTACTTC. The chain links TRBV24-1 to TRBJ2-7, with D unresolved. Germline loops: CDR1 KGHDR, CDR2 SFDVKD. The CDR3 length is 14 residues. Between the trimmed V and J ends, which lost 2 bases and 0 bases, there was a span of 7 bases.

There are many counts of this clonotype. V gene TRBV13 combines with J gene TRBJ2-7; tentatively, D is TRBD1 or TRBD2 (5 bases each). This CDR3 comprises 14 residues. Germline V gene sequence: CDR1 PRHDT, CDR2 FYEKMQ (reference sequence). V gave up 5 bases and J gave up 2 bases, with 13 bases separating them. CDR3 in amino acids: CASSPLGVTYEQYF. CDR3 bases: TGTGCCAGCAGCCCGTTGGGGGTTACCTACGAGCAGTACTTC.

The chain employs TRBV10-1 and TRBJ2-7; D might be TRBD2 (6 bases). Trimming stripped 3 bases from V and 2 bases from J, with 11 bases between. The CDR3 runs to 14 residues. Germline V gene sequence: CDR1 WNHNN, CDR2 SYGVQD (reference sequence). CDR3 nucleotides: TGCGCCAGCAGTGATCTGGCGGGGCCCTACGAGCAGTACTTC. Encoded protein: CASSDLAGPYEQYF.

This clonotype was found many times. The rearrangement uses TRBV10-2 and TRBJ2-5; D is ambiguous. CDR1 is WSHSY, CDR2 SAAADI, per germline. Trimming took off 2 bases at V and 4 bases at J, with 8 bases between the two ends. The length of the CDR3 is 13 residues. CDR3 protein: CASSERPRETQYF. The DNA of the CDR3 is TGCGCCAGCAGTGAGAGACCACGAGAGACCCAGTACTTC.

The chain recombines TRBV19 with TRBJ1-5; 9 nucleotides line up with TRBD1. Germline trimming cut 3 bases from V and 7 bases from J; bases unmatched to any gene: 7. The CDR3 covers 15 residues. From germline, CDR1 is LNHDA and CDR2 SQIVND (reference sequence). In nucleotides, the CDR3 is TGTGCCAGTAGTATCCCGGGACAGGGTAACCAGCCCCAGCATTTT. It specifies CASSIPGQGNQPQHF. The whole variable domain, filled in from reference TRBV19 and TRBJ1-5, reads DGGITQSPKYLFRKEGQNVTLSCEQNLNHDAMYWYRQDPGQGLRLIYYSQIVNDFQKGDIAEGYSVSREKKESFPLTVTSAQKNPTAFYLCASSIPGQGNQPQHFGDGTRLSIL.

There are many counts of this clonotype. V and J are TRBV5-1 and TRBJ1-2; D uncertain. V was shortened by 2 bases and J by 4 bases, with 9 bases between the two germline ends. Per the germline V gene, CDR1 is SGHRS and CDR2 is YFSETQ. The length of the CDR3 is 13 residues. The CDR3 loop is CASSFGVTYGYTF. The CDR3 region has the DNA TGCGCCAGCAGCTTTGGGGTTACCTATGGCTACACCTTC.

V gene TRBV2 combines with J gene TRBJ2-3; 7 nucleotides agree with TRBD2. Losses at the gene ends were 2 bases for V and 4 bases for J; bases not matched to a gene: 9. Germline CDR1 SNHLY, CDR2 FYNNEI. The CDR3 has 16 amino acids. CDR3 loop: CASSETTREFADTQYF. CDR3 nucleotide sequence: TGTGCCAGCAGTGAAACGACGCGGGAGTTCGCAGATACGCAGTATTTT.

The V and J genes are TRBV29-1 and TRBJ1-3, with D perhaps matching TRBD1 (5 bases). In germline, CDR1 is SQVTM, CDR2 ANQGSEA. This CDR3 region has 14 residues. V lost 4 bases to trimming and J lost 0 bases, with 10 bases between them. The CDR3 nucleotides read TGCAGCGTTGGGCGGGACCTCTCTGGAAACACCATATATTTT. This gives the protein CSVGRDLSGNTIYF.

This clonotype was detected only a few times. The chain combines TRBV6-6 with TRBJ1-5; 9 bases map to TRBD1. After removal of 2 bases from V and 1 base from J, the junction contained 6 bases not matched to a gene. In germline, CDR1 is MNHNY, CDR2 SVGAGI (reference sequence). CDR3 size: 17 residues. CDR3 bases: TGTGCCAGCAGTTACCCCACCGGGACAGGGAGCAATCAGCCCCAGCATTTT. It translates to CASSYPTGTGSNQPQHF.

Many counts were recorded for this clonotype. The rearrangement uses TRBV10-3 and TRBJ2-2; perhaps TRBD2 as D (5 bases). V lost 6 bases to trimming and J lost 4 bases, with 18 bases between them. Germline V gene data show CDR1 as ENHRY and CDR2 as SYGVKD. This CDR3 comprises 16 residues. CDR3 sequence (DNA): TGTGCCATCAGCGAGGAGTTTTGGGAGAGCACCGGGGAGCTGTTTTTT. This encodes CAISEEFWESTGELFF.

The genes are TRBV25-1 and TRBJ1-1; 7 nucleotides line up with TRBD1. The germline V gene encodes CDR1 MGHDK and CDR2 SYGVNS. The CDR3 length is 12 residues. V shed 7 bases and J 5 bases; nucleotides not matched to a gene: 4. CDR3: CASTTGVTEAFF. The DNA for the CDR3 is TGTGCCAGCACTACAGGGGTTACTGAAGCTTTCTTT. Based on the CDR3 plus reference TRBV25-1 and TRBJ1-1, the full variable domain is EADIYQTPRYLVIGTGKKITLECSQTMGHDKMYWYQQDPGMELHLIHYSYGVNSTEKGDLSSESTVSRIRTEHFPLTLESARPSHTSQYLCASTTGVTEAFFGQGTRLTVV.

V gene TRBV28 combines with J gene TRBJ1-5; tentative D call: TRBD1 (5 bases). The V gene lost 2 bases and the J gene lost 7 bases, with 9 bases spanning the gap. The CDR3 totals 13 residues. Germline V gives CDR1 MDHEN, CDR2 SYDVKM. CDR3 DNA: TGTGCCAGCAGTTTAGAGAGGGGACAGCCCCAGCATTTT. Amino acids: CASSLERGQPQHF.

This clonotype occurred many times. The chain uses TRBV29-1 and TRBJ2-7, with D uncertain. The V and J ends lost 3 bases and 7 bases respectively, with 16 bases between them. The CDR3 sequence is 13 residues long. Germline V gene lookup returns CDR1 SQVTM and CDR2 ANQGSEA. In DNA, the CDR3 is TGCAGCGTTGAGATCCGAGGTCTGGGGGAGCAGTACTTC. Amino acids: CSVEIRGLGEQYF.

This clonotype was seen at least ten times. The CDR3 nucleotides are TGTGCCAGCGCCCGACAGGGGGAAGGTGAAGCTTTCTTT. It codes for CASARQGEGEAFF. The genes are TRBV12-3 or TRBV12-4 and TRBJ1-1, with 9 bases matching TRBD1. CDR3 length: 13 residues. V shed 8 bases and J 7 bases; nucleotides not matched to a gene: 8.

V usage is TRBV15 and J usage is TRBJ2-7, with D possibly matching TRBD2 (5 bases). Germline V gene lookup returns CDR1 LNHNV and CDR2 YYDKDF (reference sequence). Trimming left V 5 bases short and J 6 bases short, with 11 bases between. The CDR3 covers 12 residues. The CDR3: CATSADFTEQYF. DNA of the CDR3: TGTGCCACCAGCGCGGACTTTACCGAGCAGTACTTC. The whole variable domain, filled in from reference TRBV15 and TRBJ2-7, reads DAMVIQNPRYQVTQFGKPVTLSCSQTLNHNVMYWYQQKSSQAPKLLFHYYDKDFNNEADTPDNFQSRRPNTSFCFLDIRSPGLGDTAMYLCATSADFTEQYFGPGTRLTVT.